This T cell receptor beta chain is drawn from a study of cytomegalovirus exposure and HLA in healthy donors. Study-wide results and caveats: An assumption of roughly uniform sequencing depth across donors underlay the presence/absence analyses.

Concerning this clone: Its specificity is unknown.

The PCR ran on 60 Vbeta and 13 Jbeta primers. Profiling relied on immunoSEQ multiplex PCR, and the TCRdb table lists in-frame clones only, not all of them. The table lists fewer than 200,000 clones, around 77% of them singletons. The specimen sequenced was PBMCs. This receptor was identified in a man aged 55-75 years in good health and CMV-seronegative.

The CDR3 protein is CASSPSGLAVDYNEQFF. The CDR3 DNA reads TGTGCCAGCAGCCCCTCGGGACTAGCGGTTGACTACAATGAGCAGTTCTTC. The genes are TRBV7-3 and TRBJ2-1; 11 positions agree with TRBD2. The V gene end was trimmed by 5 bases and the J gene end by 3 bases; junction bases not matched to a gene: 9. Germline V lookup: CDR1 SGHTA, CDR2 FQGTGA. The CDR3 runs to 17 residues. The complete variable domain, with remaining parts taken from reference TRBV7-3 and TRBJ2-1, reads GAGVSQTPSNKVTEKGKYVELRCDPISGHTALYWYRQSLGQGPEFLIYFQGTGAADDSGLPNDRFFAVRPEGSVSTLKIQRTERGDSAVYLCASSPSGLAVDYNEQFFGPGTRLTVL.